The 21 T cell receptor beta chains below come from one sample, sequenced in a study of neoadjuvant anti-PD-1 for oral cavity cancer. TCRdb's copy holds only in-frame clones and misses some; the assay was immunoSEQ multiplex PCR. The sample consists of 11,000 to 15,000 clones, roughly 72% of them appearing once. The material was PBMCs, obtained before nivolumab (anti-PD-1) treatment. All receptors come from a person between 40 and 85 years old with oral cavity squamous cell carcinoma.

The gene calls are TRBV19 and TRBJ1-6; 10 nucleotides align to TRBD1. Germline CDR1 reads LNHDA; CDR2 reads SQIVND (reference sequence). V gave up 9 bases and J gave up 10 bases; unmatched junction bases: 15. The length of the CDR3 is 16 residues. The chain's CDR3 is CASQRQGAQVGSPLHF. DNA of the CDR3: TGTGCCAGCCAACGACAGGGGGCGCAAGTCGGCTCACCCCTCCACTTT.

This clone appeared a few times. The chain uses TRBV6-1 and TRBJ1-2, with TRBD1 identical over 8 bases. The CDR3 consists of 15 residues. V trimming: 6 bases; J trimming: 5 bases; junction bases outside the gene matches: 11. Germline CDR1 MNHNS, CDR2 SASEGT. The CDR3 reads CASRQGTGPSYGYTF. DNA of the CDR3: TGTGCCAGCAGACAAGGGACAGGCCCTTCATATGGCTACACCTTC.

The rearrangement uses TRBV2 and TRBJ1-2; 10 bases agree with TRBD1. Germline CDR1 is SNHLY and CDR2 is FYNNEI. The CDR3 loop spans 15 amino acids. V shed 7 bases and J 7 bases; nucleotides not matched to a gene: 12. The CDR3 protein is CASILIPGTGAGYTF. The CDR3 nucleotides are TGTGCCAGCATCCTAATCCCCGGGACAGGGGCTGGCTACACCTTC.

The chain carries TRBV5-4 and TRBJ2-3, with 7 bases aligning to TRBD2. Looked up from germline, CDR1 is SGHNT and CDR2 is YYREEE (reference sequence). After removal of 4 bases from V and 6 bases from J, the junction contained 11 bases not matched to a gene. The CDR3 covers 15 residues. The CDR3 DNA sequence: TGTGCCAGCAGCCGGAGGGAGGGCCATCGGGATACGCAGTATTTT. Encoded protein: CASSRREGHRDTQYF. Filled out from reference TRBV5-4 and TRBJ2-3, the complete variable domain reads ETGVTQSPTHLIKTRGQQVTLRCSSQSGHNTVSWYQQALGQGPQFIFQYYREEENGRGNFPPRFSGLQFPNYSSELNVNALELDDSALYLCASSRREGHRDTQYFGPGTRLTVL.

The chain uses TRBV11-2 and TRBJ1-2; 7 positions match TRBD1. CDR3 length: 15 amino acids. From germline, CDR1 is SGHAT and CDR2 FQNNGV. Trimming removed 4 bases from V and 6 bases from J; junction bases left unmatched: 11. CDR3 protein: CASSSKGAQVDGYTF. The CDR3, as DNA: TGTGCCAGCAGCTCAAAGGGGGCTCAGGTGGATGGCTACACCTTC.

V is TRBV19 and J is TRBJ2-1, with 7 bases identical to TRBD2. The trim removed 5 bases at V and 8 bases at J, leaving 12 bases unmatched. Germline values: CDR1 LNHDA, CDR2 SQIVND (reference sequence). CDR3 length: 15 amino acids. CDR3 amino acids: CASSPTAGPGDEQFF. The CDR3 region has the DNA TGTGCCAGTAGTCCAACAGCGGGACCCGGCGATGAGCAGTTCTTC.

This chain joins TRBV4-2 and TRBJ1-2, with 7 bases fitting TRBD1. Germline loops: CDR1 LGHNA, CDR2 YNFKEQ. The CDR3 totals 17 residues. The junction had 15 bases not matched to a gene; V was cut back by 1 base and J by 7 bases. CDR3 nucleotide sequence: TGTGCCAGCAGCCAAGGCCGCGGGGTAGGGGGCGATTCTGGCTACACCTTC. Its translation: CASSQGRGVGGDSGYTF.

The genes are TRBV5-5 and TRBJ1-5; unclear D gene. Germline assignment: CDR1 SGHKS and CDR2 YYEKEE (reference sequence). This CDR3 has 13 residues. The germline V and J ends were trimmed by 4 bases and 9 bases, with 14 bases remaining between them. Here the CDR3 reads CASSRAGVSPQHF. The CDR3, as DNA: TGTGCCAGCAGCCGGGCAGGAGTTTCGCCCCAGCATTTT.

The chain employs TRBV7-8 and TRBJ2-3; the match to TRBD1 covers 7 bases. CDR3 length equals 17 residues. V shed 6 bases and J 2 bases; nucleotides not matched to a gene: 14. Germline values: CDR1 SGHVS, CDR2 FQNEAQ. In DNA form, the CDR3 reads TGTGCCAGCAGACGATCCGGGACAGAAACGTCCACAGATACGCAGTATTTT. Translating it yields CASRRSGTETSTDTQYF. The whole variable domain, filled in from reference TRBV7-8 and TRBJ2-3, reads GAGVSQSPRYKVAKRGQDVALRCDPISGHVSLFWYQQALGQGPEFLTYFQNEAQLDKSGLPSDRFFAERPEGSVSTLKIQRTQQEDSAVYLCASRRSGTETSTDTQYFGPGTRLTVL.

This rearrangement joins TRBV10-3 to TRBJ2-7; D is possibly TRBD2 (6 bases). Trimming took 8 bases from V and 5 from J, leaving 16 bases between them. Germline V gene data show CDR1 as ENHRY and CDR2 as SYGVKD. This CDR3 has 13 amino acids. The DNA of the CDR3 is TGTGCCATCTACTCGGGAGCTTTCCACGAGCAGTACTTC. Translating gives CAIYSGAFHEQYF.

CDR3 amino acids: CASVRRDITDTQYF. In nucleotides, the CDR3 is TGTGCCAGCGTACGACGGGACATCACAGATACGCAGTATTTT. The gene calls are TRBV2 and TRBJ2-3; possible D gene TRBD1, 6 bases. Germline CDR1 and CDR2: SNHLY and FYNNEI. The CDR3 has 14 amino acids. V was pared by 8 bases and J by 2 bases, with 14 bases between. Full variable domain (outside the CDR3, taken from reference TRBV2 and TRBJ2-3): EPEVTQTPSHQVTQMGQEVILRCVPISNHLYFYWYRQILGQKVEFLVSFYNNEISEKSEIFDDQFSVERPDGSNFTLKIRSTKLEDSAMYFCASVRRDITDTQYFGPGTRLTVL.

The chain carries TRBV10-2 and TRBJ2-1; D call uncertain. Germline values: CDR1 WSHSY, CDR2 SAAADI. This CDR3 has 11 amino acids. Trimming removed 8 bases at V and 8 bases at J, with 10 bases between. In DNA form, the CDR3 reads TGCGCCAGCCTGAGCGTCGATGAGCAGTTCTTC. This codes for CASLSVDEQFF.

This chain links TRBV6-5 with TRBJ2-4, with 7 positions matching TRBD1. Germline V gene sequence: CDR1 MNHEY, CDR2 SVGAGI. The length of the CDR3 is 15 residues. J lost 0 bases, V lost 5 bases, and 4 bases had no gene match. The CDR3 sequence: CASSQGVIAKNIQYF. The CDR3 DNA sequence: TGTGCCAGCAGTCAGGGGGTAATAGCCAAAAACATTCAGTACTTC.

V and J are TRBV5-1 and TRBJ1-5; D is unclear. The CDR3 totals 15 residues. The V and J ends lost 2 bases and 4 bases respectively, with 13 bases between them. From germline, CDR1 is SGHRS and CDR2 YFSETQ. CDR3 region: CASSFGSGGNQPQHF. The CDR3 DNA reads as TGCGCCAGCAGCTTTGGCTCAGGCGGGAATCAGCCCCAGCATTTT.

The V gene is TRBV6-5, the J gene TRBJ2-2; D is uncertain. Germline CDR1 and CDR2: MNHEY and SVGAGI. V was cut by 7 bases and J by 6 bases, with 6 bases left in between. CDR3 length: 11 amino acids. The CDR3 bases are TGTGCCAGCAATGATGCCGGGGAGCTGTTTTTT. Its protein is CASNDAGELFF.

V is TRBV5-1 and J is TRBJ2-1; 10 bases align to TRBD2. The CDR3 spans 15 residues. Germline loops: CDR1 SGHRS, CDR2 YFSETQ. Germline trimming cut 0 bases from V and 6 bases from J; bases unmatched to any gene: 3. Written as DNA, the CDR3 is TGCGCCAGCAGCTTGGTAGCGGGGGGTTTCAATGAGCAGTTCTTC. Translating gives CASSLVAGGFNEQFF.

The chain recombines TRBV29-1 with TRBJ2-7; D possibly corresponds to TRBD1 (6 bases). Germline CDR1 SQVTM, CDR2 ANQGSEA. V lost 4 bases, J lost 6 bases, and 13 bases lay in between. This CDR3 contains 12 residues. The CDR3 here is CSVAPDSREQYF. The CDR3 nucleotides are TGCAGCGTTGCACCGGACAGCCGCGAGCAGTACTTC.

The chain recombines TRBV5-5 with TRBJ2-7, with D maybe TRBD1 (5 bases). The CDR3 is 14 amino acids. V was shortened by 0 bases and J by 2 bases, with 9 bases between the two germline ends. Germline V gene lookup returns CDR1 SGHKS and CDR2 YYEKEE (reference sequence). For the CDR3, the DNA is TGTGCCAGCAGCTTGGACAGGCCCACCTACGAGCAGTACTTC. Amino acids: CASSLDRPTYEQYF.

This chain links TRBV6-5 with TRBJ2-7; tentative D call: TRBD1 (6 bases). Trimming stripped 7 bases from V and 3 bases from J, with 19 bases between. In germline, CDR1 is MNHEY, CDR2 SVGAGI. This CDR3 contains 15 residues. The DNA of the CDR3 is TGTGCCAGCACCCGAACAGGGAGTGGGAACTACGAGCAGTACTTC. Amino acids: CASTRTGSGNYEQYF.

This clone came up a few times. The J gene is TRBJ1-2, the V gene TRBV19; possible D gene TRBD1, 5 bases. The CDR3 sequence is 14 residues long. With 5 bases removed from V and 5 bases from J, the gap between germline ends came to 15 bases. Germline-derived CDR1 and CDR2 are LNHDA and SQIVND (reference sequence). CDR3 DNA: TGTGCCAGTAGTCGACAGCGGACCTCGTATGGCTACACCTTC. It is translated as CASSRQRTSYGYTF.

V usage is TRBV5-1 and J usage is TRBJ2-3; D uncertain. There are 12 residues in the CDR3. Trimming shortened V by 2 bases and J by 3 bases, and 4 bases separated the two germline ends. The germline V gene encodes CDR1 SGHRS and CDR2 YFSETQ. CDR3 protein: CASSFATDTQYF. The CDR3, as DNA: TGCGCCAGCAGCTTCGCGACAGATACGCAGTATTTT.